This TCR beta chain comes out of a study of T cells in localized non-small cell lung cancer. Regarding the study as a whole: A raised T cell density in blood coincided with lengthier overall survival. Heterogeneity cannot be ruled out, as sequencing used one tumor region only. Compared with tumor, uninvolved adjacent lung displayed greater T cell clonality, ranking highest overall. Median roughly 57 top-100 tumor clones were shared with paired adjacent lung.

Germline V gene sequence: CDR1 SGHNT, CDR2 YYREEE (reference sequence). Trimming took off 0 bases at V and 4 bases at J, with 7 bases between the two ends. CDR3 length equals 13 residues. The repertoire was sequenced with immunoSEQ multiplex PCR; TCRdb's copy has only in-frame clones and lacks some. The sample includes 20,000 to 25,000 clones, 90% seen only once; the top ten take about 7%. On this clone: The antigen is undetermined.

This receptor was obtained from a woman aged 35-75 years with stage I lung adenocarcinoma. The material was peripheral blood, obtained before any cancer treatment. The chain employs TRBV5-4 and TRBJ2-5; D unresolved. The CDR3 is CASSLDSSETQYF. The CDR3 DNA follows: TGTGCCAGCAGCTTGGACTCGTCAGAGACCCAGTACTTC.